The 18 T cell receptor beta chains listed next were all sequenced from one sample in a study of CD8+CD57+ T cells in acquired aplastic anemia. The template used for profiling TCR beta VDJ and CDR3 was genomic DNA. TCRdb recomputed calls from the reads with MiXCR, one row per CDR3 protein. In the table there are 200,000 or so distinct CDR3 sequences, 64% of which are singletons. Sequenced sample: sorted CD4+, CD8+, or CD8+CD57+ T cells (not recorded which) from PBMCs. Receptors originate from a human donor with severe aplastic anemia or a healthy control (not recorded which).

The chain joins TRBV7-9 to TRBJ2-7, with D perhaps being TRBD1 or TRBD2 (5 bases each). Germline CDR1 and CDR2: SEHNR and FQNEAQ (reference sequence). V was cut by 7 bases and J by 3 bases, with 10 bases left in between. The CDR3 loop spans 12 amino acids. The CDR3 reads CASIGADYEQYF. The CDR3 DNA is TGTGCCAGCATCGGGGCGGACTACGAGCAGTACTTC.

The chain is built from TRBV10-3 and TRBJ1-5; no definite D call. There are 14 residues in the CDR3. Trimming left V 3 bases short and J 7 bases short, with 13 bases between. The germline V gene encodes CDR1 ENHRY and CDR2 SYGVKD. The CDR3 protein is CAISEYGVGQPQHF. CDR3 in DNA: TGTGCCATCAGTGAATACGGGGTAGGGCAGCCCCAGCATTTT.

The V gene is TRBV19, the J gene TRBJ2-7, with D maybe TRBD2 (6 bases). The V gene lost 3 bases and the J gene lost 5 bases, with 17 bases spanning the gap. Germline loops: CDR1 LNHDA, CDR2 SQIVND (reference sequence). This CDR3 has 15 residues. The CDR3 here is CASSMVPGAVHEQYF. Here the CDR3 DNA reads TGTGCCAGTAGTATGGTCCCGGGAGCCGTCCACGAGCAGTACTTC.

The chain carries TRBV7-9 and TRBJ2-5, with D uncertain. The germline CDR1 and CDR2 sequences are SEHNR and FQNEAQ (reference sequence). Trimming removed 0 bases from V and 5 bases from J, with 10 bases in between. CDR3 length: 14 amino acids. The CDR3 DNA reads TGTGCCAGCAGCTTAGCGGGGATAGGGGAGACCCAGTACTTC. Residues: CASSLAGIGETQYF. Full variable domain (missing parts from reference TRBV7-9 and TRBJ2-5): DTGVSQNPRHKITKRGQNVTFRCDPISEHNRLYWYRQTLGQGPEFLTYFQNEAQLEKSRLLSDRFSAERPKGSFSTLEIQRTEQGDSAMYLCASSLAGIGETQYFGPGTRLLVL.

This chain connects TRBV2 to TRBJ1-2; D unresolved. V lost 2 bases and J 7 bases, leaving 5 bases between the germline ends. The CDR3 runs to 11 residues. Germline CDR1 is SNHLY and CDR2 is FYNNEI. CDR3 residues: CASSEILGYTF. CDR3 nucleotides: TGTGCCAGCAGTGAAATCCTTGGCTACACCTTC.

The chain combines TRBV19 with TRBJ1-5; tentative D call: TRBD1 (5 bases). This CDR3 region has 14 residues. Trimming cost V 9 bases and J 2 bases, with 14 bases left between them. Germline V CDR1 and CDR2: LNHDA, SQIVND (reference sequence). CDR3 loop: CASSGVTGNQPQHF. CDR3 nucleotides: TGTGCCAGCTCGGGGGTCACGGGCAATCAGCCCCAGCATTTT.

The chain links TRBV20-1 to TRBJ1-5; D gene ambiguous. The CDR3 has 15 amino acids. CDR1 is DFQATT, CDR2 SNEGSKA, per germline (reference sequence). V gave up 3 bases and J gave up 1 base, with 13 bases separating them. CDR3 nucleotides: TGCAGTGCTAGCTGGGTTGGGCAGAGCAATCAGCCCCAGCATTTT. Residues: CSASWVGQSNQPQHF.

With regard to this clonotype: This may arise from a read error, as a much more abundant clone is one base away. Here the CDR3 reads CASSYRQGADTQYF. The CDR3, as DNA: TGTGCCAGCAGTTACAGACAGGGCGCAGATACGCAGTATTTT. This chain joins TRBV10-3 and TRBJ2-3; 7 bases agree with TRBD1. Germline CDR1 is ENHRY and CDR2 is SYGVKD. There are 14 residues in the CDR3.

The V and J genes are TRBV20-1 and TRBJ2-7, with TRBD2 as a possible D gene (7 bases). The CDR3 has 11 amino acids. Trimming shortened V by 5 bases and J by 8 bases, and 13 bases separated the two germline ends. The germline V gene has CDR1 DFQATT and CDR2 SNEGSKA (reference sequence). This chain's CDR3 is CSAGGAQKQYF. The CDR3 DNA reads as TGCAGTGCTGGGGGGGCGCAGAAGCAGTACTTC.

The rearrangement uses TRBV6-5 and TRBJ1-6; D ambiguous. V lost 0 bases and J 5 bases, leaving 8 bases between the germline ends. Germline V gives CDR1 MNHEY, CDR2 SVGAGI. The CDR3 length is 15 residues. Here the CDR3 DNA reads TGTGCCAGCAGTTACTCGGGGATTAATAATTCACCCCTCCACTTT. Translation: CASSYSGINNSPLHF.

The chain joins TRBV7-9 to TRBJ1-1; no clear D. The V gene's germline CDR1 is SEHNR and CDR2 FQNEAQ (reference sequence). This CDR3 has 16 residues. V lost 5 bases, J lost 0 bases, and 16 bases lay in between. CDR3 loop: CASSPRLRALNTEAFF. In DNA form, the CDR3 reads TGTGCCAGCAGCCCCCGTTTACGGGCCCTGAACACTGAAGCTTTCTTT.

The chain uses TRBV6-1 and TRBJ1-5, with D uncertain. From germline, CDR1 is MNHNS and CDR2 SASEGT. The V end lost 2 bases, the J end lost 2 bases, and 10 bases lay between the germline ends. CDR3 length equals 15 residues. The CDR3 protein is CASSEIHGGNQPQHF. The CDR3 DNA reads TGTGCCAGCAGTGAAATTCACGGGGGCAATCAGCCCCAGCATTTT.

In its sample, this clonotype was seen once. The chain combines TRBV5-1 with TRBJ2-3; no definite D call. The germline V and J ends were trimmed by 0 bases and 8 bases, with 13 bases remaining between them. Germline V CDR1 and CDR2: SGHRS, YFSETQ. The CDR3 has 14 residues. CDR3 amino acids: CASSLEAELGTQYF. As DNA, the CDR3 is TGCGCCAGCAGCTTGGAGGCGGAGCTTGGTACGCAGTATTTT.

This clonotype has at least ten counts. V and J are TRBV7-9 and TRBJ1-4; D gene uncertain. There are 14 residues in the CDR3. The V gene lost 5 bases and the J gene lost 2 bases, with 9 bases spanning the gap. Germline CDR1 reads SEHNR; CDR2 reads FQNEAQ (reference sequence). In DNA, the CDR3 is TGTGCCAGCAGCCACGGACGGACTAATGAAAAACTGTTTTTT. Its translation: CASSHGRTNEKLFF. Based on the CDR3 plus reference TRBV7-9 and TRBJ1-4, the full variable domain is DTGVSQNPRHKITKRGQNVTFRCDPISEHNRLYWYRQTLGQGPEFLTYFQNEAQLEKSRLLSDRFSAERPKGSFSTLEIQRTEQGDSAMYLCASSHGRTNEKLFFGSGTQLSVL.

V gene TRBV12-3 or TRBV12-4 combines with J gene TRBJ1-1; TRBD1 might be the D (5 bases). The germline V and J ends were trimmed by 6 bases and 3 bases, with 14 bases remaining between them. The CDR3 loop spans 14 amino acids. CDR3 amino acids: CASRRGSADTEAFF. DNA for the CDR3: TGTGCCAGCAGACGGGGGTCCGCCGACACTGAAGCTTTCTTT.

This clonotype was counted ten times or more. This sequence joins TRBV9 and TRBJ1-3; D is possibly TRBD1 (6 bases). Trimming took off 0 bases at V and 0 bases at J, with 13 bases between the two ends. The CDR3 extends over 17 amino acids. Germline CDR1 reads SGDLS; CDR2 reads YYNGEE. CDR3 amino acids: CASSVAPAGDSGNTIYF. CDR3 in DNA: TGTGCCAGCAGCGTAGCTCCCGCAGGGGACTCTGGAAACACCATATATTTT.

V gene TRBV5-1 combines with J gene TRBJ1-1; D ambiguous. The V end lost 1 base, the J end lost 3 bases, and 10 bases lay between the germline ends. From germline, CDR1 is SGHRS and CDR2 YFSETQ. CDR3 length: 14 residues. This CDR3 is CASSLLAGDTEAFF. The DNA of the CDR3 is TGCGCCAGCAGCTTGTTGGCCGGGGACACTGAAGCTTTCTTT.

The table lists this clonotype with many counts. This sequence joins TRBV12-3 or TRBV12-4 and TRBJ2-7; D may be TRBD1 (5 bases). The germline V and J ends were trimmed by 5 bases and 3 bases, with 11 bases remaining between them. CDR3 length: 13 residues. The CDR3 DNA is TGTGCCAGCAGTAGACAGACCTTCTACGAGCAGTACTTC. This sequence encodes CASSRQTFYEQYF.